These 24 T cell receptor beta chains were all obtained from the same sample, sequenced in a study of cytomegalovirus exposure and HLA in healthy donors. PCR was performed using 60 Vbeta and 13 Jbeta primers. Assay used: immunoSEQ multiplex PCR; TCRdb lists only in-frame clones, some missing. The sample contains 90,000 or so clones, 70% to 85% of which appear only once. Material for sequencing was PBMCs. These receptors were taken from a man aged 45-65 years in good health and CMV-seronegative.

This clone was counted a few times. The J gene is TRBJ1-3, the V gene TRBV15, with a tentative D call TRBD1 (5 bases). Germline CDR1 reads LNHNV; CDR2 reads YYDKDF (reference sequence). The CDR3 loop spans 15 amino acids. V was pared by 3 bases and J by 0 bases, with 9 bases between. The CDR3 DNA is TGTGCCACCAGCAGTATAAGGGGCTCTGGAAACACCATATATTTT. Translating gives CATSSIRGSGNTIYF.

The chain couples TRBV15 to TRBJ1-3; 11 bases are a match to TRBD1. V dropped 6 bases and J dropped 3; count of bases not matched to a gene: 4. The CDR3 covers 15 residues. Germline V gene lookup returns CDR1 LNHNV and CDR2 YYDKDF (reference sequence). The CDR3 region has the DNA TGTGCCACCAGTTTGGACAGGGGGCATGGAAACACCATATATTTT. It encodes CATSLDRGHGNTIYF.

The chain carries TRBV27 and TRBJ1-4; D might be TRBD1 (6 bases). CDR1 MNHEY and CDR2 SMNVEV come from the germline V gene (reference sequence). V lost 6 bases and J 8 bases, leaving 16 bases between the germline ends. This CDR3 has 14 amino acids. CDR3: CASRQQGSGEKLFF. Here the CDR3 DNA reads TGTGCCAGCAGACAACAGGGATCGGGAGAAAAACTGTTTTTT.

CDR3 loop: CATSPLGTPTYNEQFF. CDR3 DNA sequence: TGTGCCACCAGCCCCCTCGGGACACCTACCTACAATGAGCAGTTCTTC. This chain links TRBV15 with TRBJ2-1, with D possibly TRBD1 on 6 matching bases. The V end was cut by 5 bases, the J end by 2 bases, with 16 bases between. The CDR3 has 16 residues. Germline V CDR1 and CDR2: LNHNV, YYDKDF (reference sequence).

This chain uses TRBV6-5 with TRBJ1-5, with 8 bases lining up with TRBD1. CDR3 length equals 15 residues. The junction had 5 bases not matched to a gene; V was cut back by 5 bases and J by 2 bases. From germline, CDR1 is MNHEY and CDR2 SVGAGI. CDR3 protein: CASSRTGFGNQPQHF. In DNA, the CDR3 is TGTGCCAGCAGTCGGACAGGGTTCGGCAATCAGCCCCAGCATTTT.

V gene TRBV29-1 combines with J gene TRBJ1-3; a weak D match, TRBD1 (5 bases). V lost 6 bases to trimming and J lost 0 bases, with 15 bases between them. From germline, CDR1 is SQVTM and CDR2 ANQGSEA. The CDR3 has 15 amino acids. The CDR3 sequence: CSVKGASYSGNTIYF. As DNA, the CDR3 is TGCAGCGTCAAAGGGGCCAGCTACTCTGGAAACACCATATATTTT. Variable domain in full (rest from reference TRBV29-1 and TRBJ1-3): SAVISQKPSRDICQRGTSLTIQCQVDSQVTMMFWYRQQPGQSLTLIATANQGSEATYESGFVIDKFPISRPNLTFSTLTVSNMSPEDSSIYLCSVKGASYSGNTIYFGEGSWLTVV.

The V and J genes are TRBV7-2 and TRBJ2-1; 9 bases are shared with TRBD1. The V segment lost 5 bases and the J segment 6 bases; nucleotides outside the gene matches: 11. The CDR3 has 16 residues. In germline, CDR1 is SGHTA, CDR2 FQGNSA. This CDR3 reads CASSLLAGQGSNEQFF. The CDR3 region has the DNA TGTGCCAGCAGCCTCCTGGCCGGACAGGGGTCCAATGAGCAGTTCTTC.

This chain joins TRBV5-4 and TRBJ2-7; D is undetermined. The germline V gene encodes CDR1 SGHNT and CDR2 YYREEE (reference sequence). The CDR3 consists of 13 residues. Trimming removed 4 bases at V and 0 bases at J, with 8 bases between. CDR3 in DNA: TGTGCCAGCAGCCCCGGGTCCTCCTACGAGCAGTACTTC. It codes for CASSPGSSYEQYF.

The rearrangement uses TRBV28 and TRBJ2-5, with D possibly TRBD2 on 5 matching bases. CDR3 length equals 15 residues. Germline values: CDR1 MDHEN, CDR2 SYDVKM. Trimming pared 4 bases from V and 4 bases from J, leaving 16 bases between. CDR3 DNA sequence: TGTGCCAGCAGTTGGGCCACTAGAGTCAGAGAGACCCAGTACTTC. Protein sequence: CASSWATRVRETQYF.

The rearrangement uses TRBV2 and TRBJ2-5; D perhaps matches TRBD2 (6 bases). The closer fit of TRBJ2-7 to the DNA end suggests the J call may be wrong. The germline V gene encodes CDR1 SNHLY and CDR2 FYNNEI. This CDR3 contains 12 residues. CDR3 coding DNA: TGTGCCAGCAGGCCGGAGGGCTACGAGCAGTACTTC. Protein sequence: CASRPEGYEQYF.

The rearrangement joins TRBV6-6 to TRBJ1-1, with TRBD1 as a possible D gene (5 bases). The CDR3 runs 13 residues. Germline CDR1 reads MNHNY; CDR2 reads SVGAGI (reference sequence). Trimming shortened V by 2 bases and J by 5 bases, and 9 bases separated the two germline ends. CDR3 sequence reads: CASSYQEGTEAFF. CDR3 nucleotide sequence: TGTGCCAGCAGTTACCAGGAGGGGACTGAAGCTTTCTTT.

This chain links TRBV7-2 with TRBJ1-2, with D possibly TRBD1 on 6 matching bases. Trimming left V 3 bases short and J 5 bases short, with 10 bases between. The CDR3 is 13 residues long. The germline CDR1 and CDR2 sequences are SGHTA and FQGNSA. The CDR3 region has the DNA TGTGCCAGCAGCTTCGACAGGCAATATGGCTACACCTTC. Its translation is CASSFDRQYGYTF.

This clone was picked up a small number of times. The rearrangement joins TRBV6-5 to TRBJ2-7; 11 nucleotides line up with TRBD1. CDR3 length equals 14 residues. Germline V gene data show CDR1 as MNHEY and CDR2 as SVGAGI. Trimming took 2 bases from V and 3 from J; bases not matched to a gene: 0. The CDR3 is CASSYGTGGYEQYF. As DNA, the CDR3 is TGTGCCAGCAGTTACGGGACAGGGGGCTACGAGCAGTACTTC.

The gene calls are TRBV9 and TRBJ2-1; 9 bases match TRBD2. This CDR3 region has 16 residues. The J segment lost 6 bases and the V segment lost 0 bases, leaving 7 bases of the junction unmatched. Looked up from germline, CDR1 is SGDLS and CDR2 is YYNGEE. The CDR3 here is CASSVETSGPLNEQFF. CDR3 nucleotides: TGTGCCAGCAGCGTAGAGACTAGCGGACCCCTCAATGAGCAGTTCTTC. The whole variable domain, filled in from reference TRBV9 and TRBJ2-1, reads DSGVTQTPKHLITATGQRVTLRCSPRSGDLSVYWYQQSLDQGLQFLIQYYNGEERAKGNILERFSAQQFPDLHSELNLSSLELGDSALYFCASSVETSGPLNEQFFGPGTRLTVL.

The genes are TRBV10-2 and TRBJ2-5; TRBD2 agrees at 13 bases. Losses at the gene ends were 7 bases for V and 2 bases for J; bases not matched to a gene: 10. The germline CDR1 and CDR2 sequences are WSHSY and SAAADI. This CDR3 is built from 17 residues. Here the CDR3 DNA reads TGCGCCAGCACCGGGACTAGCGGGGTTTTTGGGCAAGAGACCCAGTACTTC. This gives the protein CASTGTSGVFGQETQYF.

V usage is TRBV4-1 and J usage is TRBJ1-4; D uncertain. From germline, CDR1 is MGHRA and CDR2 YSYEKL. Trimming stripped 1 base from V and 8 bases from J, with 11 bases between. The length of the CDR3 is 14 residues. The CDR3 sequence: CASSQVLGGEKLFF. CDR3 nucleotide sequence: TGCGCCAGCAGCCAAGTCCTCGGCGGGGAAAAACTGTTTTTT.

V and J are TRBV7-3 and TRBJ1-5, with TRBD1 as a possible D gene (6 bases). The CDR3 sequence is 14 residues long. V lost 2 bases and J 5 bases, leaving 10 bases between the germline ends. From germline, CDR1 is SGHTA and CDR2 FQGTGA. The CDR3 DNA reads TGTGCCAGCAGCTTAGGACAGCTCTATCAGCCCCAGCATTTT. Residues: CASSLGQLYQPQHF.

Only a few counts were recorded for this clone. This chain links TRBV14 with TRBJ1-4; TRBD1 agrees at 7 bases. V dropped 4 bases and J dropped 8; count of bases not matched to a gene: 7. The germline V gene has CDR1 SGHDN and CDR2 FVKESK. This CDR3 has 14 residues. The CDR3 DNA sequence: TGTGCCAGCAGCCCCCTCACAGGGGAGGAAAAACTGTTTTTT. Translated: CASSPLTGEEKLFF.

This sequence joins TRBV29-1 and TRBJ1-1; 7 bases match TRBD1. The germline CDR1 and CDR2 sequences are SQVTM and ANQGSEA. The length of the CDR3 is 13 residues. V shed 5 bases and J 4 bases; nucleotides not matched to a gene: 7. CDR3 sequence (DNA): TGCAGCGTTCAGGACAGGCAGGTCACTGAAGCTTTCTTT. Its translation: CSVQDRQVTEAFF.

The chain joins TRBV4-3 to TRBJ2-5; 8 bases are a match to TRBD1. The length of the CDR3 is 15 residues. J lost 6 bases, V lost 3 bases, and 9 bases had no gene match. Germline CDR1 is LGHNA and CDR2 is YSLEER. DNA of the CDR3: TGCGCCAGCAGCCAGGAGGACAGGGATGGGAAGACCCAGTACTTC. It translates to CASSQEDRDGKTQYF.

The chain is built from TRBV7-2 and TRBJ2-5; 14 bases match TRBD2. CDR1 and CDR2 from the germline V gene are SGHTA and FQGNSA. This CDR3 comprises 15 residues. V shed 5 bases, J shed 4 bases, and the junction held 3 bases outside the gene matches. Written as DNA, the CDR3 is TGTGCCAGCAGCCCGGGGACTAGCGGGAGAGAGACCCAGTACTTC. As protein: CASSPGTSGRETQYF.

The table lists this clone with a count of one. The J gene is TRBJ2-1, the V gene TRBV5-1; TRBD2 matches at 15 bases. This CDR3 has 18 residues. CDR1 is SGHRS, CDR2 YFSETQ, per germline. V gave up 1 base and J gave up 8 bases; unmatched junction bases: 10. The CDR3: CASSLRTSGRAGVDEQFF. For the CDR3, the DNA is TGCGCCAGCAGCTTGCGGACTAGCGGGAGGGCCGGGGTAGATGAGCAGTTCTTC. Using reference TRBV5-1 and TRBJ2-1 for the parts outside the CDR3, the full variable domain is KAGVTQTPRYLIKTRGQQVTLSCSPISGHRSVSWYQQTPGQGLQFLFEYFSETQRNKGNFPGRFSGRQFSNSRSEMNVSTLELGDSALYLCASSLRTSGRAGVDEQFFGPGTRLTVL.

CDR3 in amino acids: CASSQQAGVGGRETQYF. In DNA form, the CDR3 reads TGTGCCAGCAGCCAACAGGCGGGAGTCGGGGGGAGGGAGACCCAGTACTTC. The V call is TRBV4-2, the J call TRBJ2-5, with TRBD2 matching 7 bases. This CDR3 comprises 17 residues. The trim removed 2 bases at V and 5 bases at J, leaving 14 bases unmatched. From germline, CDR1 is LGHNA and CDR2 YNFKEQ.

The chain employs TRBV5-8 and TRBJ1-4, with 8 bases identical to TRBD1. This CDR3 is 14 amino acids long. Germline values: CDR1 SGHTS, CDR2 YDEGEE. Losses at the gene ends were 3 bases for V and 8 bases for J; bases not matched to a gene: 6. The CDR3 DNA sequence: TGTGCCAGCAGCTCTACAGGGGGAAGGGAAAAACTGTTTTTT. Protein product: CASSSTGGREKLFF.